The TCR beta chain under discussion was sequenced for a study of cytomegalovirus exposure and HLA in healthy donors. Study-wide context: Caucasian-associated ancestry cluster membership applied to approximately 80% of 398 genotyped donors.

Worth noting for this clone: Its antigen is still unknown.

This PCR relied on a set of 60 Vbeta primers and 13 Jbeta primers. This table comes from immunoSEQ multiplex PCR, and its TCRdb copy is limited to in-frame clones, with some not included. The table has 65,000 to 85,000 clones, roughly 82% seen once. Study-wide points: The authors listed some 150 TCR beta chains as cytomegalovirus-associated. Across donors, sequencing depth was assumed by presence/absence analyses to be roughly uniform.

Sequenced: PBMCs. This receptor was obtained from a male donor in good health and CMV-seropositive.

In DNA form, the CDR3 reads TGTGCCAGCAGTATACAGGACTATGGCTACACCTTC. It specifies CASSIQDYGYTF. The chain couples TRBV28 to TRBJ1-2; weak D call: TRBD1 (5 bases). Trimming pared 5 bases from V and 3 bases from J, leaving 7 bases between. The CDR3 totals 12 residues. The germline V gene encodes CDR1 MDHEN and CDR2 SYDVKM.